Each of the 10 T cell receptor beta chains below was sequenced from the same sample in a study of cytomegalovirus exposure and HLA in healthy donors. It was with 60 Vbeta and 13 Jbeta primers that the PCR ran. Here immunoSEQ multiplex PCR was the method, and the copy in TCRdb shows in-frame clones only, minus some. The table records 150,000 to 200,000 clones, 65% to 85% of them present only once. Sequencing used PBMCs. Source of these receptors: a woman between 40 and 55 years old in good health and CMV-seropositive.

The V and J genes are TRBV2 and TRBJ1-4; 8 nucleotides match TRBD1. The V and J ends lost 5 bases and 4 bases, in that order; junction bases with no gene match: 3. The length of the CDR3 is 14 residues. CDR1 and CDR2 from the germline V gene are SNHLY and FYNNEI. The CDR3 DNA is TGTGCCAGCAGTAGGACAGGGTATAATGAAAAACTGTTTTTT. As protein: CASSRTGYNEKLFF.

V is TRBV11-3 and J is TRBJ2-3; a weak D match, TRBD2 (6 bases). V was pared by 0 bases and J by 4 bases, with 20 bases between. Germline V gene data show CDR1 as SGHNT and CDR2 as YENEEA. The length of the CDR3 is 18 residues. The CDR3 DNA follows: TGTGCCAGCAGCTTAGATGGTAGGGGCGGAACGGGGGCAGATACGCAGTATTTT. As protein: CASSLDGRGGTGADTQYF.

This clone has a handful of counts. The V and J genes are TRBV27 and TRBJ1-1; a weak D match, TRBD1 (6 bases). V lost 2 bases and J lost 8, with 9 bases in between. The germline CDR1 and CDR2 sequences are MNHEY and SMNVEV (reference sequence). The CDR3 consists of 12 residues. CDR3 coding DNA: TGTGCCAGCAGTTTAGGTGGGGGCGAAGCTTTCTTT. Translating it yields CASSLGGGEAFF.

The rearrangement joins TRBV5-1 to TRBJ1-2; 8 bases map to TRBD1. CDR1 and CDR2 from the germline V gene are SGHRS and YFSETQ. The CDR3 consists of 14 residues. Losses at the gene ends were 2 bases for V and 8 bases for J; bases not matched to a gene: 8. In DNA, the CDR3 is TGCGCCAGCAGCTTAGATCAGGGGGCGAGGGGCTACACCTTC. This gives the protein CASSLDQGARGYTF. Variable domain in full (rest from reference TRBV5-1 and TRBJ1-2): KAGVTQTPRYLIKTRGQQVTLSCSPISGHRSVSWYQQTPGQGLQFLFEYFSETQRNKGNFPGRFSGRQFSNSRSEMNVSTLELGDSALYLCASSLDQGARGYTFGSGTRLTVV.

This chain joins TRBV6-5 and TRBJ2-5, with 9 bases lining up with TRBD2. The CDR3 is 15 residues long. Germline loops: CDR1 MNHEY, CDR2 SVGAGI. With V trimmed by 4 bases and J by 4 bases, 7 bases remained unmatched. The CDR3 sequence: CASSSGGGAGETQYF. The CDR3 DNA reads as TGTGCCAGCAGTTCGGGCGGGGGGGCAGGAGAGACCCAGTACTTC.

This chain joins TRBV5-1 and TRBJ2-2; TRBD1 agrees at 7 bases. CDR3 length: 15 amino acids. Per the germline V gene, CDR1 is SGHRS and CDR2 is YFSETQ. After removal of 3 bases from V and 4 bases from J, the junction contained 6 bases not matched to a gene. Written as DNA, the CDR3 is TGCGCCAGCAGCTCCACAGGGGCCTTCACCGGGGAGCTGTTTTTT. This codes for CASSSTGAFTGELFF.

This clone was observed a handful of times. J is TRBJ2-5 and V is TRBV4-1; D might be TRBD2 (7 bases). The V end lost 0 bases, the J end lost 5 bases, and 13 bases lay between the germline ends. CDR3 length equals 15 residues. Germline CDR1 and CDR2: MGHRA and YSYEKL. CDR3 sequence reads: CASSQDAGAGETQYF. CDR3 nucleotide sequence: TGCGCCAGCAGCCAAGATGCGGGGGCCGGGGAGACCCAGTACTTC.

This clone was detected only a few times. The V call is TRBV19, the J call TRBJ1-1; unclear D gene. The CDR3 has 13 residues. Germline-derived CDR1 and CDR2 are LNHDA and SQIVND (reference sequence). The ends were cut back, 4 bases at V and 3 bases at J, with 9 bases in the middle. The CDR3 is CASSSVLYTEAFF. DNA of the CDR3: TGTGCCAGTAGTAGTGTTTTATACACTGAAGCTTTCTTT.

About this clone: Other DNA sequences from this sample encode an identical CDR3 as well. The chain joins TRBV6-4 to TRBJ1-1; the D gene is possibly TRBD1 (6 bases). The length of the CDR3 is 13 residues. V was clipped by 4 bases and J by 1 base, with 7 bases between them. CDR1 and CDR2 (germline): MRHNA, SNTAGT. CDR3: CASSATGNTEAFF. In DNA, the CDR3 is TGTGCCAGCAGTGCGACAGGGAACACTGAAGCTTTCTTT.

The chain carries TRBV7-6 and TRBJ2-2; 7 bases align to TRBD2. The germline V gene encodes CDR1 SGHVS and CDR2 FNYEAQ. The CDR3 loop spans 16 amino acids. V trimming: 1 base; J trimming: 1 base; junction bases outside the gene matches: 3. The CDR3 loop reads CASSLEASGNTGELFF. The CDR3 nucleotides are TGTGCCAGCAGCTTAGAGGCTAGCGGGAACACCGGGGAGCTGTTTTTT.